This is a list of T cell receptor beta chains from one sample in a study of cytomegalovirus exposure and HLA in healthy donors. Generated by immunoSEQ multiplex PCR, the TCRdb table keeps only in-frame clones and is missing some. The data hold 210,000 or so clones, with about 83% observed a single time. Sequencing was carried out using PBMCs. These receptors were taken from a human donor in good health. CDR3s include the opening cysteine and the closing phenylalanine or tryptophan. D genes are given only for firm matches. Size tells how often a clone was seen (once, few, many) or the class of an expanded clone, and some rows leave it out.

TRBJ2-7 . . TRBV9 16 CASSAGMGAIYYEQYF TGTGCCAGCAGCGCGGGTATGGGGGCAATTTACTACGAGCAGTACTTC
TRBJ2-7 . TRBD2 TRBV7-8 16 CASSLTGLASSYEQYF TGTGCCAGCAGCTTGACGGGACTAGCGAGCTCCTACGAGCAGTACTTC
TRBJ2-1 once TRBD2 TRBV4-2 15 CASSPTSGRDNEQFF TGTGCCAGCAGCCCTACTAGCGGGAGGGACAATGAGCAGTTCTTC
TRBJ1-1 . TRBD1 TRBV7-8 14 CASSYRGRNTEAFF TGTGCCAGCAGCTACAGGGGTAGGAACACTGAAGCTTTCTTT
TRBJ2-7 . . TRBV7-2 15 CASSFTGDDPYEQYF TGTGCCAGCAGCTTTACAGGAGACGATCCGTACGAGCAGTACTTC
TRBJ2-3 few TRBD2 TRBV10-1 17 CASSERLAGGSMDTQYF TGCGCCAGCAGTGAGCGACTAGCGGGAGGTTCAATGGATACGCAGTATTTT
TRBJ1-2 . . TRBV5-4 13 CASSAQGTHGYTF TGTGCCAGCAGCGCCCAGGGGACACATGGCTACACCTTC
TRBJ2-1 . . TRBV7-3 15 CASSLRTGGHVEQFF TGTGCCAGCAGCCTACGGACTGGTGGTCACGTGGAGCAGTTCTTC
TRBJ1-2 . . TRBV9 14 CASSIQAGSGGYTF TGTGCCAGCAGCATCCAGGCAGGGTCGGGTGGCTACACCTTC
TRBJ1-5 . TRBD1 TRBV19 16 CASSIGGTGVNQPQHF TGTGCCAGTAGTATAGGAGGGACAGGCGTCAATCAGCCCCAGCATTTT
TRBJ1-2 . . TRBV19 13 CASIRSGMGGYTF TGTGCCAGTATAAGGTCGGGGATGGGTGGCTACACCTTC
TRBJ2-7 . . TRBV25-1 18 CASSESNGKGHRPYEQYF TGTGCCAGCAGTGAATCCAACGGAAAGGGACACCGGCCCTACGAGCAGTACTTC
TRBJ2-2 . . TRBV6-5 16 CASSYSTILRGGELFF TGTGCCAGCAGTTACTCGACCATATTAAGGGGGGGGGAGCTGTTTTTT
TRBJ2-1 . . TRBV19 15 CASSIRSQPYNEQFF TGTGCCAGTAGTATACGGAGTCAACCCTACAATGAGCAGTTCTTC
TRBJ1-4 . . TRBV18 17 CASSPQTPGGPNEKLFF TGTGCCAGCTCACCACAAACTCCCGGGGGTCCTAATGAAAAACTGTTTTTT
TRBJ1-1 . . TRBV21-1 15 CASRGQEPMNTEAFF TGTGCCAGCAGAGGACAGGAACCCATGAACACTGAAGCTTTCTTT
TRBJ2-7 . . TRBV20-1 11 CSAPGAGEQYF TGCAGTGCTCCAGGGGCCGGGGAGCAGTACTTC
TRBJ2-3 . TRBD2 TRBV28 16 CASSNTGTSLPDTQYF TGTGCCAGCAGTAACACCGGGACTAGCCTCCCAGATACGCAGTATTTT
TRBJ1-2 . TRBD1 TRBV7-9 13 CASSPTGAYGYTF TGTGCCAGCAGCCCTACAGGGGCCTATGGCTACACCTTC
TRBJ2-7 . TRBD1 TRBV2 13 CASSRDRDYEQYF TGTGCCAGCAGCCGGGACAGGGACTACGAGCAGTACTTC
TRBJ2-1 . TRBD2 TRBV5-4 15 CASSLAGLAGEEQFF TGTGCCAGCAGCTTGGCCGGACTAGCCGGGGAGGAGCAGTTCTTC
TRBJ2-3 . . TRBV6-6 15 CASTPRTSITDTQYF TGTGCCAGCACCCCCCGGACTTCTATCACAGATACGCAGTATTTT
TRBJ2-3 . . TRBV11-2 17 CASSLDPSNLRTDTQYF TGTGCCAGCAGCTTAGATCCGAGCAATCTCCGCACAGATACGCAGTATTTT
TRBJ1-1 . TRBD1 TRBV10-3 17 CAISASGTGIMNTEAFF TGTGCCATCAGTGCCTCCGGGACAGGGATCATGAACACTGAAGCTTTCTTT
TRBJ2-1 . TRBD1 TRBV7-9 18 CASSLGGTGVFQSNEQFF TGTGCCAGCAGCTTAGGTGGGACAGGGGTTTTCCAGTCCAATGAGCAGTTCTTC
TRBJ2-2 . . TRBV10-3 12 CATASVTGELFF TGTGCCACAGCGAGCGTCACCGGGGAGCTGTTTTTT
TRBJ2-2 . . TRBV7-9 16 CASSLLGSGPTGELFF TGTGCCAGCAGCTTATTAGGGAGCGGTCCCACCGGGGAGCTGTTTTTT
TRBJ1-1 . . TRBV6-1 14 CASSEAIGRTEAFF TGTGCCAGCAGTGAAGCAATCGGGAGAACTGAAGCTTTCTTT
TRBJ2-1 . . TRBV14 15 CASSQGDSPYNEQFF TGTGCCAGCAGCCAGGGCGACAGTCCCTACAATGAGCAGTTCTTC
TRBJ1-1 . . TRBV2 15 CASSEGGRRNTEAFF TGTGCCAGCAGTGAGGGAGGCAGACGGAACACTGAAGCTTTCTTT
TRBJ2-1 . TRBD2 TRBV7-2 16 CASSLAGTSGVNEQFF TGTGCCAGCAGCTTAGCCGGGACTAGCGGGGTTAATGAGCAGTTCTTC
TRBJ2-7 . . TRBV6-1 13 CASSPGLGPEQYF TGTGCCAGCAGTCCGGGACTGGGTCCTGAGCAGTACTTC
TRBJ1-4 . TRBD1 TRBV5-5 18 CASSPLQETGGLNEKLFF TGTGCCAGCAGCCCACTTCAGGAGACAGGGGGCCTAAATGAAAAACTGTTTTTT
TRBJ2-7 few TRBD2 TRBV14 16 CASSQDLPAGGDEQYF TGTGCCAGCAGCCAAGATCTACCAGCGGGAGGTGATGAGCAGTACTTC
TRBJ1-5 . . TRBV7-2 14 CASSLVGGNQPQHF TGTGCCAGCAGCTTAGTGGGCGGCAATCAGCCCCAGCATTTT
TRBJ1-5 once . TRBV19 15 CASSMLGVGNQPQHF TGTGCCAGTAGTATGTTAGGGGTAGGCAATCAGCCCCAGCATTTT
TRBJ1-1 . . TRBV18 15 CASSPQDLELAEAFF TGTGCCAGCTCACCTCAAGACCTAGAGCTCGCTGAAGCTTTCTTT
TRBJ2-7 once TRBD1 TRBV5-1 15 CASSLTGQGSDEQYF TGCGCCAGCAGCTTGACTGGACAGGGATCCGACGAGCAGTACTTC
TRBJ2-7 . TRBD2 TRBV10-3 17 CAISGPGGLAPAYEQYF TGTGCCATCAGTGGGCCGGGGGGGCTAGCGCCAGCCTACGAGCAGTACTTC
TRBJ2-3 . . TRBV6-5 15 CASSYSRGSTDTQYF TGTGCCAGCAGTTACTCACGGGGGAGCACAGATACGCAGTATTTT
TRBJ2-7 . . TRBV5-1 14 CASSLAGSTYEQYF TGCGCCAGCAGCTTGGCAGGCAGCACCTACGAGCAGTACTTC
TRBJ1-2 . . TRBV7-2 15 CASSLVLGKNYGYTF TGTGCCAGCAGCTTAGTCCTGGGCAAAAACTATGGCTACACCTTC
TRBJ2-5 . TRBD1 TRBV2 14 CASSGAGGKETQYF TGTGCCAGCTCTGGGGCAGGGGGAAAAGAGACCCAGTACTTC
TRBJ2-1 . . TRBV6-5 15 CASSYGTLGVNEQFF TGTGCCAGCAGTTACGGGACACTGGGGGTCAATGAGCAGTTCTTC
TRBJ2-7 . TRBD2 TRBV10-3 14 CATGTSGSSYEQYF TGTGCCACCGGGACTAGCGGGAGCTCCTACGAGCAGTACTTC
TRBJ2-2 . . TRBV7-9 18 CASSIIPIGGTNTGELFF TGTGCCAGCAGCATTATACCTATAGGGGGTACGAACACCGGGGAGCTGTTTTTT
TRBJ2-7 . . TRBV5-4 12 CASSLDSGWLYF TGTGCCAGCAGCCTCGACTCGGGATGGCTGTACTTC
TRBJ2-5 . TRBD2 TRBV7-3 15 CASSPAGGPQETQYF TGTGCCAGCAGCCCAGCGGGAGGTCCGCAAGAGACCCAGTACTTC
TRBJ2-3 . . TRBV19 13 CATEIGGTDTQYF TGTGCCACCGAAATAGGGGGCACAGATACGCAGTATTTT
TRBJ2-1 . . TRBV19 14 CASSITVSRNEQFF TGTGCCAGTAGTATAACGGTATCGCGCAATGAGCAGTTCTTC
TRBJ1-2 . . TRBV6-6 14 CASTIRGEGYGYTF TGTGCCAGCACCATAAGGGGGGAGGGCTATGGCTACACCTTC
TRBJ1-2 . TRBD1 TRBV2 17 CASRPPGQGSLRYGYTF TGTGCCAGCAGGCCTCCGGGACAGGGGTCCCTCCGCTATGGCTACACCTTC
TRBJ2-7 . TRBD2 TRBV28 16 CASSVVGTSGPYEQYF TGTGCCAGCAGTGTCGTGGGGACTAGCGGCCCCTACGAGCAGTACTTC
TRBJ2-1 . TRBD2 TRBV5-1 15 CASSLGGGLYNEQFF TGCGCCAGCAGCTTGGGCGGGGGGCTTTACAATGAGCAGTTCTTC
TRBJ2-3 once . TRBV29-1 17 CSARPGVQGVGTDTQYF TGCAGCGCACGACCTGGCGTTCAGGGCGTGGGCACAGATACGCAGTATTTT
TRBJ1-5 once . TRBV28 14 CASREDSYNQPQHF TGTGCCAGCAGGGAAGACAGCTACAATCAGCCCCAGCATTTT
TRBJ1-2 . TRBD1 TRBV27 18 CASSSRLFKSGQGYGYTF TGTGCCAGCAGCTCACGGCTTTTCAAGTCTGGACAGGGTTATGGCTACACCTTC